Following are 7 T cell receptor beta chains from one sample sequenced in a study of identical twins. TCRdb processed the 5' RACE reads anew with MiXCR; each CDR3 protein has one entry. The table has some 250,000 distinct CDR3 sequences, roughly 12% seen once. The same sample was also studied in work on yellow fever vaccine responses in identical twins.

Sequencing used memory (CD45RO+) T cells sorted from blood. The receptors come from a woman aged 18-35 years in good health.

This clonotype has just a few counts. The genes are TRBV9 and TRBJ2-2; 15 nucleotides agree with TRBD2. Losses at the gene ends were 3 bases for V and 9 bases for J; bases not matched to a gene: 12. Germline V gives CDR1 SGDLS, CDR2 YYNGEE. This CDR3 has 18 residues. CDR3 sequence: CASSDNPGTSGRSRELFF. In nucleotides, the CDR3 is TGTGCCAGCAGCGACAACCCCGGGACTAGCGGGAGGAGTAGGGAGCTGTTTTTT.

The chain joins TRBV5-1 to TRBJ2-3, with D possibly called TRBD1 or TRBD2 (5 bases each). In germline, CDR1 is SGHRS, CDR2 YFSETQ. This CDR3 contains 13 residues. V was clipped by 0 bases and J by 7 bases, with 9 bases between them. In DNA, the CDR3 is TGCGCCAGCAGCTTGGCAGGGACGAATACGCAGTATTTT. It encodes CASSLAGTNTQYF.

This clonotype was recorded a few times. The chain is built from TRBV5-1 and TRBJ2-3, with TRBD2 matching over 9 bases. V shed 0 bases, J shed 4 bases, and the junction held 3 bases outside the gene matches. This CDR3 region has 15 residues. CDR1 SGHRS and CDR2 YFSETQ come from the germline V gene. This chain's CDR3 is CASSLASGAPDTQYF. The DNA for the CDR3 is TGCGCCAGCAGCTTGGCTAGCGGGGCTCCAGATACGCAGTATTTT.

This clonotype was recorded at least ten times. CDR3 sequence (DNA): TGCAGTGCTAGAGGGGGTGAGGCTAGCTTCACATACGAGCAGTACTTC. Protein product: CSARGGEASFTYEQYF. V and J are TRBV20-1 and TRBJ2-7; the D gene is possibly TRBD2 (5 bases). V lost 1 base to trimming and J lost 4 bases, with 20 bases between them. Germline assignment: CDR1 DFQATT and CDR2 SNEGSKA (reference sequence). This CDR3 region has 16 residues.

This clonotype has at least ten counts. DNA of the CDR3: TGCAGCGTTGAGGGGCGGGGGGCCCACAATGAGCAGTTCTTC. This sequence encodes CSVEGRGAHNEQFF. The genes are TRBV29-1 and TRBJ2-1, with 8 bases matching TRBD2. Trimming took 3 bases from V and 5 from J; bases not matched to a gene: 6. Germline V gene lookup returns CDR1 SQVTM and CDR2 ANQGSEA. The length of the CDR3 is 14 residues.

This clonotype has just a few counts. The gene calls are TRBV6-2 or TRBV6-3 and TRBJ1-6; 9 bases are shared with TRBD1. The CDR3 consists of 16 residues. Looked up from germline, CDR1 is MNHEY and CDR2 is SVGEGT. V lost 2 bases to trimming and J lost 13 bases; unmatched junction nucleotides: 12. CDR3 region: CASSYNGQGSMWPLHF. CDR3 nucleotides: TGTGCCAGCAGTTACAACGGACAGGGGAGTATGTGGCCCCTCCACTTT.

This clonotype has a handful of counts. The chain uses TRBV2 and TRBJ2-6, with D unclear. The CDR3 runs to 14 residues. In germline, CDR1 is SNHLY, CDR2 FYNNEI. V was trimmed by 3 bases and J by 4 bases, leaving 7 bases between them. In DNA, the CDR3 is TGTGCCAGCAGTGACCCAATGGGGGCCAACGTCCTGACTTTC. Protein: CASSDPMGANVLTF.